This is a list of T cell receptor gamma chains from one sample in a study of gamma-delta T cells after stem cell transplantation. TCRdb re-called the RT-PCR reads with CATT. The sample holds approximately 4,800 gamma-chain clones, approximately 21% seen once. Sequenced sample: gamma-delta T cells. All receptors come from a human donor. It is not recorded whose cells these are; they may come from a transplant donor. CDR3s include the opening cysteine and the closing phenylalanine or tryptophan. For some rows the clone size is stated as once, few or many, or as a class when expanded; others skip it.

TRGJ1/TRGJ2 . TRGV5 CATWDRRKQGVIYYKKLF TGTGCCACCTGGGACAGGCGCAAACAGGGGGTGATTTATTATAAGAAACTCTTT
TRGJ1/TRGJ2 . TRGV2 CATWDGPGKTELF TGTGCCACCTGGGACGGGCCTGGTAAGACAGAACTCTTT
TRGJ1/TRGJ2 once TRGV3 CATWDRQEPLYYKKLF TGTGCCACCTGGGACAGGCAAGAGCCCCTTTATTATAAGAAACTCTTT
TRGJ1/TRGJ2 few TRGV8 CATWARGYYKKLF TGTGCCACCTGGGCACGAGGTTATTATAAGAAACTCTTT
TRGJP few TRGV9 CALWEPGQELGKKIKVF TGTGCCTTGTGGGAGCCTGGGCAAGAGTTGGGCAAAAAAATCAAGGTATTT
TRGJP2 . TRGV3 CATWDRPRCPCDWIKTF TGTGCCACCTGGGACAGGCCTCGTTGCCCGTGTGATTGGATCAAGACGTTT
TRGJ1/TRGJ2 few TRGV5 CATWAVYYKKLF TGTGCCACCTGGGCCGTTTATTATAAGAAACTCTTT
TRGJP2 . TRGV2 CATWDASDWIKTF TGTGCCACCTGGGATGCAAGTGATTGGATCAAGACGTTT
TRGJP2 few TRGV3 CATWDGDESSDWIKTF TGTGCCACCTGGGACGGTGACGAGAGTAGTGATTGGATCAAGACGTTT
TRGJ1/TRGJ2 . TRGV2 CATWDGHDKKLF TGTGCCACCTGGGACGGGCACGACAAGAAACTCTTT
TRGJP2 . TRGV2 CATWDGSDWIKTF TGCGCCACCTGGGACGGTAGTGATTGGATCAAGACGTTT
TRGJP2 . TRGV3 CATWVPRESGSDWIKTF TGTGCCACCTGGGTACCCCGGGAATCGGGTAGTGATTGGATCAAGACGTTT
TRGJP2 . TRGV2 CATWDSSRGSDWIKTF TGTGCCACCTGGGACTCGTCCCGGGGTAGTGATTGGATCAAGACGTTT
TRGJ1/TRGJ2 . TRGV4 CATWLYYKKLF TGTGCCACCTGGCTTTATTATAAGAAACTCTTT
TRGJP2 few TRGV2 CATWDAGWGSDWIKTF TGTGCCACCTGGGACGCGGGCTGGGGTAGTGATTGGATCAAGACGTTT
TRGJ1/TRGJ2 . TRGV9 CALWEVSNNYKKLF TGTGCCTTGTGGGAGGTGTCGAATAATTATAAGAAACTCTTT
TRGJ1/TRGJ2 . TRGV4 CATWDEAYYKKLF TGTGCCACCTGGGATGAAGCTTATTATAAGAAACTCTTT
TRGJ1/TRGJ2 . TRGV9 CALWGGGKKLF TGTGCCTTGTGGGGTGGAGGTAAGAAACTCTTT